Reported below is one T cell receptor beta chain. Its antigen is currently unknown. Germline is not matched at one junction end, which may reflect a read error. This sample was taken from a study of identical twins. Template switching created a universal primer site, and the cDNA included unique molecular identifiers. MiXCR, run by TCRdb on the 5' RACE reads, gives a single entry per CDR3 protein. The profile shows 640,000 or so distinct CDR3 sequences, 6.1% of them singletons. The donor group consisted entirely of healthy Caucasians. Germline CDR1 reads MRHNA; CDR2 reads SNTAGT. The CDR3 has 17 residues. Study-wide findings and caveats: Twins' excess sharing was less marked for out-of-frame beta sequences. Out-of-frame alpha sequences common to twins exhibited a surplus of low generation probability.

The sequence was obtained from a man between 18 and 35 years old in good health. Sample: naive T cells sorted from blood. This chain connects TRBV6-4 to TRBJ2-1, with a tentative D call TRBD2 (6 bases). In DNA form, the CDR3 reads TGTGCCAGCAGAGACTCTGCGGCTAGCGCCTACTACAATGAGCAGTTCTTC. Translation gives CASRDSAASAYYNEQFF.